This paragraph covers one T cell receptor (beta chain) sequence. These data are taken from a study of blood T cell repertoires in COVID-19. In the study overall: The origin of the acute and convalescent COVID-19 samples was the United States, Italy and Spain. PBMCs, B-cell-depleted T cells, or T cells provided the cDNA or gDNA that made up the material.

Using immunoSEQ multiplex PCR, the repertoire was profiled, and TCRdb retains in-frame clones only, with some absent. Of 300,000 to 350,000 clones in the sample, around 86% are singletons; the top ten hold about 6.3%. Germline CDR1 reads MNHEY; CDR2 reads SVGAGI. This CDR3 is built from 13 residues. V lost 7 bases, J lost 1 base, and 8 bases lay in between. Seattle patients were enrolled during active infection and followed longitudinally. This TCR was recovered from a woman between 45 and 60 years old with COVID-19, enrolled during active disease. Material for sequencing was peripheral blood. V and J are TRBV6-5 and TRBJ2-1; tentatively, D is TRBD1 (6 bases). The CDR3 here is CASNDRSYNEQFF. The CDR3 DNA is TGTGCCAGCAACGACAGGTCCTACAATGAGCAGTTCTTC.